This entry concerns a single T cell receptor beta chain. This sample was taken from a study of blood T cell repertoires in COVID-19. Study-wide context: There were acute and convalescent COVID-19 samples, and they came from the United States, Italy and Spain. From T cells, B-cell-depleted T cells, or PBMCs came the material, which was cDNA or gDNA.

J was trimmed by 4 bases and V by 5 bases; bases with no gene match: 8. The CDR3 loop spans 14 amino acids. Germline lookup yields CDR1 SGHVS and CDR2 FNYEAQ. Original handling: Nucleated cell counts were estimated from reference gene primer amplification. TCRdb's copy holds only in-frame clones and misses some; the assay was immunoSEQ multiplex PCR. The DNA gave D and trimming, while V, J and clone size come from that table. The sample carries under 300,000 clones, about 84% recorded once. Sequences were obtained from peripheral blood. V usage is TRBV7-6 and J usage is TRBJ2-7; 7 bases align to TRBD2. The TCR sequence derives from a man aged 80 or over with acute or convalescent COVID-19. CDR3 amino acids: CASSPPGGTYEQYF. The CDR3 coding sequence is TGTGCCAGCAGCCCCCCGGGAGGTACTTACGAGCAGTACTTC.